Listed below are T cell receptor beta chains from one sample, sequenced in a study of kidney transplant recipient with SARS-CoV-2 infection. One entry per CDR3 protein, called by TCRdb with MiXCR from the reads. The sample yields 200,000 to 300,000 distinct CDR3 sequences, more than 25% seen once. The specimen comprised a blood sample, sampled at baseline and on roughly day 110 from a kidney transplant recipient. The receptors shown here come from a male patient aged 30 to 40 who had COVID-19 and was a kidney transplant recipient. Some T cells may possibly be graft donor cells. CDR3s include the opening cysteine and the closing phenylalanine or tryptophan. Fields, in order: D gene, clone size, J gene, V gene, CDR3 protein, CDR3 DNA. A D gene is named only where the DNA matches it firmly. Part of the rows lack a size; the others show once, few, many or a class for expanded clones.

d_gene: -; abundance: -; j_gene: TRBJ1-2; v_gene: TRBV24-1; CDR3aa: CATSRGTGGVYGYTF; CDR3nt: TGTGCCACCAGTAGGGGTACTGGCGGGGTCTATGGCTACACCTTC
d_gene: -; abundance: -; j_gene: TRBJ2-4; v_gene: TRBV20-1; CDR3aa: CSANEGGAKNIQYF; CDR3nt: TGCAGTGCTAACGAGGGAGGAGCCAAAAACATTCAGTACTTC
d_gene: -; abundance: many; j_gene: TRBJ2-3; v_gene: TRBV6-5; CDR3aa: CASSNPGLSVGDTQYF; CDR3nt: TGTGCCAGCAGTAATCCGGGACTTTCGGTCGGTGATACGCAGTATTTT
d_gene: -; abundance: many; j_gene: TRBJ1-2; v_gene: TRBV5-4; CDR3aa: CASSDGVPGKTYGYTF; CDR3nt: TGTGCCAGCAGCGACGGCGTACCAGGAAAGACCTATGGCTACACCTTC
d_gene: -; abundance: many; j_gene: TRBJ2-7; v_gene: TRBV2; CDR3aa: CASSGGRASYEQYF; CDR3nt: TGTGCCAGCAGTGGGGGCAGGGCTTCCTACGAGCAGTACTTC
d_gene: -; abundance: -; j_gene: TRBJ1-2; v_gene: TRBV12-2; CDR3aa: CASRRVVTPRKAYGYTF; CDR3nt: TGTGCAAGTCGCCGGGTTGTGACCCCACGAAAGGCCTATGGCTACACCTTC
d_gene: -; abundance: many; j_gene: TRBJ1-3; v_gene: TRBV7-8; CDR3aa: CASSPQGNTIYF; CDR3nt: TGTGCCAGCAGCCCCCAAGGGAACACCATATATTTT
d_gene: TRBD2; abundance: many; j_gene: TRBJ2-1; v_gene: TRBV6-5; CDR3aa: CASSFVAGLNNEQFF; CDR3nt: TGTGCCAGCAGCTTCGTAGCGGGTCTCAACAATGAGCAGTTCTTC
d_gene: TRBD2; abundance: many; j_gene: TRBJ2-7; v_gene: TRBV19; CDR3aa: CASSHPGLATGEQYF; CDR3nt: TGTGCCAGTAGTCACCCGGGACTAGCGACTGGGGAGCAGTACTTC
d_gene: -; abundance: many; j_gene: TRBJ2-7; v_gene: TRBV19; CDR3aa: CASSHLVGMTVPVEQYF; CDR3nt: TGTGCCAGTAGCCATTTGGTCGGTATGACAGTGCCCGTCGAGCAGTACTTC
d_gene: -; abundance: many; j_gene: TRBJ1-5; v_gene: TRBV11-2; CDR3aa: CASSPGGGNQPQHF; CDR3nt: TGTGCCAGCAGCCCGGGTGGAGGCAATCAGCCCCAGCATTTT
d_gene: -; abundance: many; j_gene: TRBJ1-2; v_gene: TRBV6-5; CDR3aa: CASSCASSMRKTYGYTF; CDR3nt: TGTGCCAGCAGTTGTGCAAGCTCTATGCGAAAGACCTATGGCTACACCTTC
d_gene: TRBD2; abundance: many; j_gene: TRBJ2-1; v_gene: TRBV6-2/TRBV6-3; CDR3aa: CASRLAGGNEQFF; CDR3nt: TGTGCCAGCAGGCTAGCGGGAGGCAATGAGCAGTTCTTC
d_gene: -; abundance: few; j_gene: TRBJ1-2; v_gene: TRBV5-4; CDR3aa: CASPCNVPGKTYGYTF; CDR3nt: TGTGCCAGCCCATGTAACGTACCAGGAAAGACCTATGGCTACACCTTC
d_gene: -; abundance: -; j_gene: TRBJ2-2; v_gene: TRBV19; CDR3aa: CAAVGRQGGTGELFF; CDR3nt: TGTGCCGCCGTCGGTCGACAGGGAGGGACCGGGGAGCTGTTTTTT
d_gene: -; abundance: many; j_gene: TRBJ1-3; v_gene: TRBV7-9; CDR3aa: CASSLPVAGNTIYF; CDR3nt: TGTGCCAGCAGCCTACCAGTCGCCGGAAACACCATATATTTT
d_gene: TRBD2; abundance: many; j_gene: TRBJ2-3; v_gene: TRBV2; CDR3aa: CASSGGTSSTDTQYF; CDR3nt: TGTGCCAGCAGTGGAGGGACTAGCAGTACAGATACGCAGTATTTT
d_gene: -; abundance: -; j_gene: TRBJ2-5; v_gene: TRBV2; CDR3aa: CASSIGARRETQYF; CDR3nt: TGTGCCAGCTCGATAGGGGCTAGGCGAGAGACCCAGTACTTC
d_gene: TRBD1; abundance: many; j_gene: TRBJ1-5; v_gene: TRBV2; CDR3aa: CASGTGHRTAQHF; CDR3nt: TGTGCCAGCGGGACAGGTCATCGAACGGCCCAGCATTTT
d_gene: -; abundance: many; j_gene: TRBJ1-2; v_gene: TRBV7-7; CDR3aa: CASSESNKCRKTYGYTF; CDR3nt: TGTGCCAGCAGCGAATCAAATAAGTGCCGAAAGACCTATGGCTACACCTTC
d_gene: -; abundance: few; j_gene: TRBJ2-3; v_gene: TRBV5-1; CDR3aa: CASSLATSSTITDTQYF; CDR3nt: TGCGCCAGCAGCTTGGCCACTAGCTCCACTATCACAGATACGCAGTATTTT
d_gene: -; abundance: many; j_gene: TRBJ1-2; v_gene: TRBV12-5; CDR3aa: CASGRCSLQGKTYGYTF; CDR3nt: TGTGCTAGTGGTCGTTGTAGTTTGCAGGGAAAGACCTATGGCTACACCTTC
d_gene: -; abundance: few; j_gene: TRBJ2-6; v_gene: TRBV12-3/TRBV12-4; CDR3aa: CASSFLGVMQGTGGANVLTF; CDR3nt: TGTGCCAGCAGTTTTCTCGGCGTGATGCAGGGCACAGGGGGGGCCAACGTCCTGACTTTC
d_gene: -; abundance: many; j_gene: TRBJ1-2; v_gene: TRBV6-2/TRBV6-3; CDR3aa: CASSLSHCIGKTYGYTF; CDR3nt: TGTGCCAGCAGTCTGAGTCACTGCATCGGAAAGACCTATGGCTACACCTTC
d_gene: -; abundance: -; j_gene: TRBJ2-1; v_gene: TRBV19; CDR3aa: CAGSINRESYNEQFF; CDR3nt: TGTGCCGGTAGTATTAACAGGGAATCCTACAATGAGCAGTTCTTC
d_gene: TRBD1; abundance: many; j_gene: TRBJ2-7; v_gene: TRBV11-2; CDR3aa: CASSWGDRVEDYEQYF; CDR3nt: TGTGCCAGCAGCTGGGGGGACAGGGTGGAAGATTACGAGCAGTACTTC
d_gene: TRBD2; abundance: -; j_gene: TRBJ2-3; v_gene: TRBV19; CDR3aa: CASSPNGLAGGRTYTQYF; CDR3nt: TGTGCCAGTAGTCCGAATGGACTAGCGGGAGGAAGGACATATACGCAGTATTTT
d_gene: -; abundance: many; j_gene: TRBJ1-2; v_gene: TRBV20-1; CDR3aa: CSAVVRLFRKTYGYTF; CDR3nt: TGCAGTGCTGTAGTAAGGCTGTTTCGAAAGACCTATGGCTACACCTTC
d_gene: -; abundance: few; j_gene: TRBJ1-5; v_gene: TRBV20-1; CDR3aa: CSASGGNFPMGNQPQHF; CDR3nt: TGCAGTGCTAGTGGGGGGAACTTTCCTATGGGCAATCAGCCCCAGCATTTT
d_gene: -; abundance: many; j_gene: TRBJ1-3; v_gene: TRBV6-5; CDR3aa: CASSLLAGFGNTIYF; CDR3nt: TGTGCCAGCAGCTTACTCGCAGGGTTCGGAAACACCATATATTTT
d_gene: TRBD2; abundance: many; j_gene: TRBJ2-2; v_gene: TRBV2; CDR3aa: CAATGSGGPSSTGELFF; CDR3nt: TGTGCCGCAACGGGTAGCGGGGGGCCCTCGAGTACCGGGGAGCTGTTTTTT
d_gene: -; abundance: many; j_gene: TRBJ2-5; v_gene: TRBV30; CDR3aa: CAWSSDSLETQYF; CDR3nt: TGTGCCTGGAGTTCCGACAGTTTAGAGACCCAGTACTTC
d_gene: -; abundance: many; j_gene: TRBJ1-2; v_gene: TRBV20-1; CDR3aa: CSAPKLLFRKTYGYTF; CDR3nt: TGCAGTGCTCCCAAGCTGCTGTTTCGAAAGACCTATGGCTACACCTTC
d_gene: -; abundance: -; j_gene: TRBJ2-1; v_gene: TRBV30; CDR3aa: CAWSVRGRERALAYNEQFF; CDR3nt: TGTGCCTGGAGTGTACGGGGCCGGGAACGGGCTCTGGCCTACAATGAGCAGTTCTTC
d_gene: TRBD1; abundance: many; j_gene: TRBJ1-2; v_gene: TRBV2; CDR3aa: CASSDGDRGYYGYTF; CDR3nt: TGTGCCAGCAGTGATGGGGACAGGGGGTACTATGGCTACACCTTC
d_gene: TRBD2; abundance: many; j_gene: TRBJ2-1; v_gene: TRBV29-1; CDR3aa: CSVEPGTSGRREFF; CDR3nt: TGCAGCGTTGAACCCGGGACTAGCGGGCGTCGGGAGTTCTTC
d_gene: TRBD2; abundance: few; j_gene: TRBJ2-1; v_gene: TRBV3-1; CDR3aa: CASSQDPPPTSGRFNEQFF; CDR3nt: TGTGCCAGCAGCCAAGATCCCCCTCCGACTAGCGGGAGGTTTAATGAGCAGTTCTTC
d_gene: TRBD2; abundance: many; j_gene: TRBJ2-2; v_gene: TRBV28; CDR3aa: CASRPTSGRSNTGELFF; CDR3nt: TGTGCCAGCAGGCCGACTAGCGGGAGGTCGAACACCGGGGAGCTGTTTTTT
d_gene: -; abundance: many; j_gene: TRBJ1-2; v_gene: TRBV6-9; CDR3aa: CASSTDSPYGKTYGYTF; CDR3nt: TGTGCCAGCAGTACCGACTCGCCTTACGGAAAGACCTATGGCTACACCTTC
d_gene: -; abundance: many; j_gene: TRBJ2-7; v_gene: TRBV4-2; CDR3aa: CASSQEWDPALGEQYF; CDR3nt: TGTGCCAGCAGCCAAGAATGGGATCCTGCCCTTGGGGAGCAGTACTTC
d_gene: -; abundance: many; j_gene: TRBJ1-2; v_gene: TRBV5-4; CDR3aa: CASMYCVPGKTYGYTF; CDR3nt: TGTGCCAGCATGTATTGCGTACCAGGAAAGACCTATGGCTACACCTTC
d_gene: TRBD2; abundance: few; j_gene: TRBJ2-1; v_gene: TRBV19; CDR3aa: CAISSGRAPYNEQFF; CDR3nt: TGTGCCATCTCTAGCGGGAGGGCCCCCTACAATGAGCAGTTCTTC
d_gene: -; abundance: many; j_gene: TRBJ2-3; v_gene: TRBV21-1; CDR3aa: CASSCALATVMQDTQYF; CDR3nt: TGTGCCAGCAGTTGCGCCCTAGCTACAGTCATGCAAGATACGCAGTATTTT
d_gene: -; abundance: many; j_gene: TRBJ1-6; v_gene: TRBV5-5; CDR3aa: CASSPDPSSYNSPLHF; CDR3nt: TGTGCCAGCAGCCCCGATCCGAGCTCCTATAATTCACCCCTCCACTTT
d_gene: TRBD2; abundance: many; j_gene: TRBJ2-5; v_gene: TRBV19; CDR3aa: CASSSHARLAGGGETQYF; CDR3nt: TGTGCCAGTAGTTCTCATGCTCGGCTAGCGGGAGGGGGTGAGACCCAGTACTTC
d_gene: -; abundance: many; j_gene: TRBJ2-3; v_gene: TRBV21-1; CDR3aa: CASRKAIATVMQDTQYF; CDR3nt: TGTGCCAGCAGAAAGGCAATAGCTACAGTCATGCAAGATACGCAGTATTTT